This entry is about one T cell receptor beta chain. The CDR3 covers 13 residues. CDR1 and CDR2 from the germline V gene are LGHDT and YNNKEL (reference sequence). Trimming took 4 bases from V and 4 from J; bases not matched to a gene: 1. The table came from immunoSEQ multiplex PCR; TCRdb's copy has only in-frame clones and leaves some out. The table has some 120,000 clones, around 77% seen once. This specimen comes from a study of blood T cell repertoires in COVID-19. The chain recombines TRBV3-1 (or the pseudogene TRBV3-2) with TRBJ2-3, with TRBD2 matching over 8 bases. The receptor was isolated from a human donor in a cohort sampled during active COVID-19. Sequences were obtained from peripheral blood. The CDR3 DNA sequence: TGTGCCAGCAGCCCCGGGGGGGCAGATACGCAGTATTTT. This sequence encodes CASSPGGADTQYF.